This T cell receptor (beta chain) came from a study of shared clonotypes between healthy human individuals. Study-wide results and limits: Despite large depth, rarefaction showed incomplete sorted-subset sequencing.

There are a few counts of this clone. Its specificity is not known. Repertoires were generated with immunoSEQ multiplex PCR, while TCRdb's copy carries only in-frame clones and drops some. The table has about 1 million clones, 65% to 80% seen once. Germline V gene sequence: CDR1 SGHDT, CDR2 YYEEEE. V lost 1 base, J lost 6 bases, and 17 bases lay in between. CDR3 length: 15 residues. V gene TRBV5-6 combines with J gene TRBJ2-7, with D possibly called TRBD1 or TRBD2 (6 bases each). Sequencing input: memory CD4+ T cells sorted from blood. Subset given: CD45RA-negative fraction. This sequence was found in a man between 18 and 29 years old in good health. This CDR3 reads CASSLSGLRGAEQYF. DNA for the CDR3: TGTGCCAGCAGCTTGAGCGGACTAAGGGGGGCCGAGCAGTACTTC.